Here is one T cell receptor beta chain with its context. Trimming stripped 4 bases from V and 2 bases from J, with 8 bases between. The CDR3 totals 13 residues. The germline CDR1 and CDR2 sequences are SGHAT and FQDESV (reference sequence). It was during active infection that Seattle patients were enrolled and then longitudinally followed. This entry belongs to a study of blood T cell repertoires in COVID-19. The overall study: PBMCs, B-cell-depleted T cells, or T cells were the source of the cDNA or gDNA that made up the material.

Authors' data handling: Estimation of nucleated cell counts relied on the amplification of reference gene primers. This table comes from immunoSEQ multiplex PCR, and its TCRdb copy is limited to in-frame clones, with some not included. D and trimming were read from the DNA, whereas the V and J calls and clone size are those reported in that table. The profile shows about 440,000 clones, approximately 89% of them singletons. Specimen: peripheral blood. The chain couples TRBV11-1 to TRBJ1-2; no clear D. This TCR came from a woman in her forties or fifties with COVID-19, enrolled during active disease. The CDR3 reads CASSYSANYGYTF. CDR3 in DNA: TGTGCCAGCAGCTATTCAGCGAACTATGGCTACACCTTC. Supplemented by reference TRBV11-1 and TRBJ1-2, the full variable domain reads EAEVAQSPRYKITEKSQAVAFWCDPISGHATLYWYRQILGQGPELLVQFQDESVVDDSQLPKDRFSAERLKGVDSTLKIQPAELGDSAMYLCASSYSANYGYTFGSGTRLTVV.